This T cell receptor (beta chain) was profiled in a study of Graves' ophthalmopathy and Graves' hyperthyroidism. Study-wide results and caveats: Sensitivity reached around 88% and specificity roughly 81% for a 13-signature model separating ophthalmopathy from stable hyperthyroidism.

The authors amplified TCR beta CDR3 regions, and they did so from RNA transcripts for repertoire sequencing. RT-PCR with HTBI primers came first, then second-round multiplex PCR. TCRdb passed the multiplex PCR reads through MiXCR, listing each CDR3 protein once. The sample lists 200,000 to 300,000 distinct CDR3 sequences, approximately 42% occurring once. V shed 5 bases, J shed 3 bases, and the junction held 12 bases outside the gene matches. The V gene's germline CDR1 is LNHDA and CDR2 SQIVND (reference sequence). CDR3 length: 16 residues. A remark on this clonotype: What it binds is unknown.

Uncontrolled infections, pregnancy, lactation or other autoimmune diseases led to patient exclusion. Sequenced sample: peripheral blood. This chain links TRBV19 with TRBJ2-7, with 8 positions matching TRBD1. This receptor was obtained from an adult man with Graves' ophthalmopathy. CDR3 bases: TGTGCCAGTAGTCCAAACAGGGGGTCCACCAACTACGAGCAGTACTTC. This codes for CASSPNRGSTNYEQYF.